Reported below is one TCR beta chain. The source of the sample is a study of T-cell reconstitution after alpha-beta-depleted transplantation in children. Unique molecular identifiers featured in how the TCRbeta library was prepared. TCRdb re-derived calls from the PCR reads in MiXCR, one entry per CDR3 protein. Here the sample spans around 410,000 distinct CDR3 sequences, roughly a tenth being singletons. This CDR3 spans 16 amino acids. Per the germline V gene, CDR1 is DFQATT and CDR2 is SNEGSKA (reference sequence). The trim removed 3 bases at V and 7 bases at J, leaving 11 bases unmatched. This receptor was identified in a human donor who donated a stem cell graft to a child with acute myeloid leukemia. The sequenced sample was PBMCs from the stem cell graft donor, obtained from the stem cell graft. The chain employs TRBV20-1 and TRBJ2-4; 11 nucleotides align to TRBD2. The CDR3 region has the DNA TGCAGTGCTAGGATAGCGGGGGGGGCGGCAAGGAACATTCAGTACTTC. Translation gives CSARIAGGAARNIQYF.